A selection of T cell receptor beta chains follows, all from one sample in a study of human T cells and chemical hapten exposure. TCRdb reprocessed the RACE reads via MiXCR and lists one record per CDR3 protein. The repertoire holds some 200,000 distinct CDR3 sequences, about 22% seen once, with approximately 6.7% in the top ten. The material was whole blood, obtained in connection with sensitization to the hapten diphenylcyclopropenone (DPC). Source of these receptors: a woman aged 45-60 years with alopecia areata. Some clones in this sample may be carry-over from other donors' samples. CDR3s include the opening cysteine and the closing phenylalanine or tryptophan. Fields, in order: clone size, V gene, D gene, J gene, CDR3 protein, CDR3 DNA. The D gene is left open where the match is weak. The size entry is marked missing in some rows and otherwise reads once, few, many or a size class.

abundance: .; v_gene: TRBV4-1; d_gene: .; j_gene: TRBJ2-2; CDR3aa: CASSQEAPDLAANTGELFF; CDR3nt: TGCGCCAGCAGCCAAGAAGCCCCCGACCTGGCTGCGAACACCGGGGAGCTGTTTTTT
abundance: .; v_gene: TRBV5-1; d_gene: .; j_gene: TRBJ2-2; CDR3aa: CASSLRDQNTGELFF; CDR3nt: TGCGCCAGCAGCCTCCGGGACCAGAACACCGGGGAGCTGTTTTTT
abundance: few; v_gene: TRBV9; d_gene: TRBD1; j_gene: TRBJ2-2; CDR3aa: CASSAWGTDSTGELFF; CDR3nt: TGTGCCAGCAGCGCATGGGGGACAGATTCCACCGGGGAGCTGTTTTTT
abundance: .; v_gene: TRBV9; d_gene: .; j_gene: TRBJ2-2; CDR3aa: CASSGNTNTGELFF; CDR3nt: TGTGCCAGCAGCGGAAACACGAACACCGGGGAGCTGTTTTTT
abundance: few; v_gene: TRBV5-1; d_gene: .; j_gene: TRBJ2-5; CDR3aa: CASSPMQGTGETQYF; CDR3nt: TGCGCCAGCAGCCCAATGCAGGGGACGGGCGAGACCCAGTACTTC
abundance: few; v_gene: TRBV5-5; d_gene: .; j_gene: TRBJ1-6; CDR3aa: CASSTQTTYNSPLHF; CDR3nt: TGTGCCAGCAGCACACAAACTACCTATAATTCACCCCTCCACTTT
abundance: .; v_gene: TRBV3-1; d_gene: TRBD1; j_gene: TRBJ1-5; CDR3aa: CASSPGTAVSQPQHF; CDR3nt: TGTGCCAGCAGCCCGGGGACAGCTGTCAGCCAGCCCCAGCATTTT
abundance: few; v_gene: TRBV30; d_gene: .; j_gene: TRBJ1-2; CDR3aa: CAWSTGGGYTF; CDR3nt: TGTGCCTGGAGCACGGGGGGCGGCTACACCTTC
abundance: once; v_gene: TRBV9; d_gene: TRBD2; j_gene: TRBJ2-1; CDR3aa: CASSGTLAGGSNEQFF; CDR3nt: TGTGCCAGCAGCGGGACGCTAGCGGGAGGGTCCAATGAGCAGTTCTTC
abundance: .; v_gene: TRBV5-4; d_gene: TRBD2; j_gene: TRBJ2-7; CDR3aa: CASSHTGLAVTGEQYF; CDR3nt: TGTGCCAGCAGCCATACCGGACTAGCGGTTACAGGCGAGCAGTACTTC
abundance: .; v_gene: TRBV20-1; d_gene: TRBD1; j_gene: TRBJ1-2; CDR3aa: CSAKVTSGTVSIYGYTF; CDR3nt: TGCAGTGCCAAAGTTACATCCGGGACAGTGTCAATCTATGGCTACACCTTC
abundance: .; v_gene: TRBV20-1; d_gene: .; j_gene: TRBJ1-2; CDR3aa: CSADTSYGYTF; CDR3nt: TGCAGCGCGGACACCTCCTATGGCTACACCTTC
abundance: .; v_gene: TRBV30; d_gene: .; j_gene: TRBJ1-2; CDR3aa: CAWTRKTTDYGYTF; CDR3nt: TGTGCCTGGACCCGGAAGACGACAGACTATGGCTACACCTTC
abundance: .; v_gene: TRBV9; d_gene: .; j_gene: TRBJ2-1; CDR3aa: CASSVGTYHEQFF; CDR3nt: TGTGCCAGCAGCGTAGGGACCTACCATGAGCAGTTCTTC
abundance: .; v_gene: TRBV11-1; d_gene: TRBD2; j_gene: TRBJ2-1; CDR3aa: CASRASGRSSYNEQFF; CDR3nt: TGTGCCAGCAGGGCTAGCGGGCGATCTTCCTACAATGAGCAGTTCTTC
abundance: .; v_gene: TRBV18; d_gene: .; j_gene: TRBJ1-5; CDR3aa: CVSSPLESTGPQHF; CDR3nt: TGTGTCAGCTCACCATTAGAGTCAACGGGGCCCCAGCATTTT
abundance: .; v_gene: TRBV18; d_gene: TRBD1; j_gene: TRBJ2-7; CDR3aa: CASSPLTGGNYEQYF; CDR3nt: TGTGCCAGCTCACCTCTGACAGGGGGAAACTACGAGCAGTACTTC
abundance: few; v_gene: TRBV6-6; d_gene: TRBD1; j_gene: TRBJ2-2; CDR3aa: CASSYNGQGNTGELFF; CDR3nt: TGTGCCAGCAGTTACAATGGACAGGGGAACACCGGGGAGCTGTTTTTT
abundance: .; v_gene: TRBV2; d_gene: .; j_gene: TRBJ2-2; CDR3aa: CASSGWTGNTGELFF; CDR3nt: TGTGCCAGCAGTGGGTGGACGGGGAACACCGGGGAGCTGTTTTTT
abundance: .; v_gene: TRBV7-9; d_gene: TRBD2; j_gene: TRBJ2-2; CDR3aa: CASSPIAGGETGELFF; CDR3nt: TGTGCCAGCAGCCCGATAGCGGGAGGAGAGACCGGGGAGCTGTTTTTT
abundance: .; v_gene: TRBV6-1; d_gene: .; j_gene: TRBJ2-5; CDR3aa: CASSEVQGSVQETQYF; CDR3nt: TGTGCCAGCAGTGAAGTTCAGGGATCCGTACAAGAGACCCAGTACTTC
abundance: .; v_gene: TRBV3-1; d_gene: .; j_gene: TRBJ2-4; CDR3aa: CASSAEGYKNIQYF; CDR3nt: TGTGCCAGCAGCGCGGAGGGGTACAAAAACATTCAGTACTTC
abundance: .; v_gene: TRBV29-1; d_gene: .; j_gene: TRBJ1-5; CDR3aa: CSVEGGQNQPQHF; CDR3nt: TGCAGCGTTGAAGGAGGACAGAATCAGCCCCAGCATTTT
abundance: .; v_gene: TRBV27; d_gene: .; j_gene: TRBJ1-1; CDR3aa: CASSPRDTVNTEAFF; CDR3nt: TGTGCCAGCAGTCCCCGGGACACCGTGAACACTGAAGCTTTCTTT
abundance: .; v_gene: TRBV2; d_gene: TRBD1; j_gene: TRBJ1-1; CDR3aa: CASSERRTGGTEAFF; CDR3nt: TGTGCCAGCAGTGAACGTCGGACAGGGGGAACTGAAGCTTTCTTT
abundance: .; v_gene: TRBV13; d_gene: TRBD2; j_gene: TRBJ2-3; CDR3aa: CASRRLAARIDTQYF; CDR3nt: TGTGCCAGCAGGCGTCTAGCGGCCAGAATCGATACGCAGTATTTT
abundance: .; v_gene: TRBV5-1; d_gene: .; j_gene: TRBJ1-5; CDR3aa: CASSLLPLGNQPQHF; CDR3nt: TGCGCCAGCAGCTTATTACCGCTGGGCAATCAGCCCCAGCATTTT
abundance: many; v_gene: TRBV4-1; d_gene: TRBD1; j_gene: TRBJ2-7; CDR3aa: CASSSRTGSYEQYF; CDR3nt: TGCGCCAGCAGCTCCCGGACAGGGTCCTACGAGCAGTACTTC
abundance: .; v_gene: TRBV7-2; d_gene: .; j_gene: TRBJ2-1; CDR3aa: CASSHGLYYNEQFF; CDR3nt: TGTGCCAGCAGCCACGGGCTATACTACAATGAGCAGTTCTTC
abundance: .; v_gene: TRBV12-5; d_gene: .; j_gene: TRBJ2-7; CDR3aa: CASDTDSNYEQYF; CDR3nt: TGTGCTAGTGACACGGACAGTAACTACGAGCAGTACTTC
abundance: once; v_gene: TRBV20-1; d_gene: .; j_gene: TRBJ2-5; CDR3aa: CSAGDSGSPGRETQYF; CDR3nt: TGCAGTGCTGGGGACAGCGGGAGCCCGGGGCGAGAGACCCAGTACTTC
abundance: few; v_gene: TRBV12-3/TRBV12-4; d_gene: .; j_gene: TRBJ2-5; CDR3aa: CASSQHREGGETQYF; CDR3nt: TGTGCCAGCAGTCAGCACAGGGAGGGTGGAGAGACCCAGTACTTC
abundance: once; v_gene: TRBV6-6; d_gene: .; j_gene: TRBJ2-7; CDR3aa: CASSYSDYEQYF; CDR3nt: TGTGCCAGCAGTTACTCAGACTACGAGCAGTACTTC
abundance: .; v_gene: TRBV28; d_gene: TRBD2; j_gene: TRBJ2-5; CDR3aa: CASSLGGIARGKTQYF; CDR3nt: TGTGCCAGCAGTTTGGGGGGGATAGCGCGGGGAAAGACCCAGTACTTC
abundance: few; v_gene: TRBV9; d_gene: TRBD2; j_gene: TRBJ2-7; CDR3aa: CASSTGLAETYEQYF; CDR3nt: TGTGCCAGCAGCACGGGACTAGCGGAAACCTACGAGCAGTACTTC
abundance: .; v_gene: TRBV20-1; d_gene: TRBD2; j_gene: TRBJ2-3; CDR3aa: CSALSGSIDTQYF; CDR3nt: TGCAGTGCTCTTAGCGGGAGTATTGATACGCAGTATTTT
abundance: few; v_gene: TRBV5-1; d_gene: TRBD2; j_gene: TRBJ2-1; CDR3aa: CASSSRPQREGRNEQFF; CDR3nt: TGCGCCAGCAGCTCCCGACCCCAGCGGGAGGGCCGCAATGAGCAGTTCTTC
abundance: few; v_gene: TRBV25-1; d_gene: .; j_gene: TRBJ1-6; CDR3aa: CASSVTLGYPPLHF; CDR3nt: TGTGCCAGCAGTGTAACCTTAGGGTATCCACCCCTCCACTTT
abundance: few; v_gene: TRBV5-1; d_gene: TRBD1; j_gene: TRBJ2-7; CDR3aa: CASSFGQGDYEQYF; CDR3nt: TGCGCCAGCAGCTTCGGACAGGGCGACTACGAGCAGTACTTC
abundance: .; v_gene: TRBV11-2; d_gene: .; j_gene: TRBJ2-5; CDR3aa: CASSRLATVQETQYF; CDR3nt: TGTGCCAGCAGCCGCTTAGCGACGGTCCAAGAGACCCAGTACTTC
abundance: .; v_gene: TRBV7-8; d_gene: .; j_gene: TRBJ1-5; CDR3aa: CASSLLARVGQPQHF; CDR3nt: TGTGCCAGCAGCTTACTGGCCAGGGTGGGGCAGCCCCAGCATTTT
abundance: few; v_gene: TRBV20-1; d_gene: TRBD2; j_gene: TRBJ2-1; CDR3aa: CSARTPGLQFF; CDR3nt: TGCAGTGCTAGAACTCCGGGACTACAGTTCTTC
abundance: .; v_gene: TRBV20-1; d_gene: TRBD1; j_gene: TRBJ1-6; CDR3aa: CSAPGQSNSPLHF; CDR3nt: TGCAGTGCTCCGGGACAGAGTAATTCACCCCTCCACTTT
abundance: many; v_gene: TRBV7-2; d_gene: .; j_gene: TRBJ1-5; CDR3aa: CASSLSRGQPQHF; CDR3nt: TGTGCCAGCAGCTTATCTCGAGGTCAGCCCCAGCATTTT
abundance: .; v_gene: TRBV24-1; d_gene: TRBD1; j_gene: TRBJ1-4; CDR3aa: CATSDSTGTAEKLFF; CDR3nt: TGTGCCACCAGTGATTCAACCGGGACAGCTGAAAAACTGTTTTTT
abundance: few; v_gene: TRBV13; d_gene: .; j_gene: TRBJ1-6; CDR3aa: CASSLLGGNGSPLHF; CDR3nt: TGTGCCAGCAGCTTACTAGGGGGAAATGGTTCACCCCTCCACTTT
abundance: .; v_gene: TRBV29-1; d_gene: .; j_gene: TRBJ2-5; CDR3aa: CSVEDIVRRQYF; CDR3nt: TGCAGCGTTGAAGATATTGTGCGCCGCCAGTACTTC
abundance: few; v_gene: TRBV12-5; d_gene: TRBD1; j_gene: TRBJ1-5; CDR3aa: CASGGDSSYQPQHF; CDR3nt: TGTGCTAGTGGGGGGGACAGTAGTTATCAGCCCCAGCATTTT
abundance: .; v_gene: TRBV20-1; d_gene: TRBD1; j_gene: TRBJ2-3; CDR3aa: CSASRTGKYTDTQYF; CDR3nt: TGCAGTGCTTCCCGGACAGGGAAATACACAGATACGCAGTATTTT
abundance: .; v_gene: TRBV2; d_gene: TRBD1; j_gene: TRBJ2-3; CDR3aa: CASRLDRGADTQYF; CDR3nt: TGTGCCAGCAGACTGGACAGGGGGGCAGATACGCAGTATTTT
abundance: .; v_gene: TRBV29-1; d_gene: TRBD2; j_gene: TRBJ2-5; CDR3aa: CSSPGGGGETQYF; CDR3nt: TGCAGCTCGCCCGGGGGGGGGGGAGAGACCCAGTACTTC
abundance: .; v_gene: TRBV20-1; d_gene: .; j_gene: TRBJ1-5; CDR3aa: CSASLGQINQPQHF; CDR3nt: TGCAGTGCTAGTCTCGGACAGATCAATCAGCCCCAGCATTTT
abundance: few; v_gene: TRBV20-1; d_gene: TRBD2; j_gene: TRBJ2-5; CDR3aa: CSVILAVYQETQYF; CDR3nt: TGCAGTGTGATCCTAGCGGTGTACCAAGAGACCCAGTACTTC
abundance: few; v_gene: TRBV10-3; d_gene: .; j_gene: TRBJ1-3; CDR3aa: CAISESYSGNTIYF; CDR3nt: TGTGCCATCAGTGAATCCTACTCTGGAAACACCATATATTTT
abundance: .; v_gene: TRBV5-1; d_gene: TRBD1; j_gene: TRBJ1-2; CDR3aa: CASSWGQKSNYGYTF; CDR3nt: TGCGCCAGCAGCTGGGGACAGAAGTCTAACTATGGCTACACCTTC